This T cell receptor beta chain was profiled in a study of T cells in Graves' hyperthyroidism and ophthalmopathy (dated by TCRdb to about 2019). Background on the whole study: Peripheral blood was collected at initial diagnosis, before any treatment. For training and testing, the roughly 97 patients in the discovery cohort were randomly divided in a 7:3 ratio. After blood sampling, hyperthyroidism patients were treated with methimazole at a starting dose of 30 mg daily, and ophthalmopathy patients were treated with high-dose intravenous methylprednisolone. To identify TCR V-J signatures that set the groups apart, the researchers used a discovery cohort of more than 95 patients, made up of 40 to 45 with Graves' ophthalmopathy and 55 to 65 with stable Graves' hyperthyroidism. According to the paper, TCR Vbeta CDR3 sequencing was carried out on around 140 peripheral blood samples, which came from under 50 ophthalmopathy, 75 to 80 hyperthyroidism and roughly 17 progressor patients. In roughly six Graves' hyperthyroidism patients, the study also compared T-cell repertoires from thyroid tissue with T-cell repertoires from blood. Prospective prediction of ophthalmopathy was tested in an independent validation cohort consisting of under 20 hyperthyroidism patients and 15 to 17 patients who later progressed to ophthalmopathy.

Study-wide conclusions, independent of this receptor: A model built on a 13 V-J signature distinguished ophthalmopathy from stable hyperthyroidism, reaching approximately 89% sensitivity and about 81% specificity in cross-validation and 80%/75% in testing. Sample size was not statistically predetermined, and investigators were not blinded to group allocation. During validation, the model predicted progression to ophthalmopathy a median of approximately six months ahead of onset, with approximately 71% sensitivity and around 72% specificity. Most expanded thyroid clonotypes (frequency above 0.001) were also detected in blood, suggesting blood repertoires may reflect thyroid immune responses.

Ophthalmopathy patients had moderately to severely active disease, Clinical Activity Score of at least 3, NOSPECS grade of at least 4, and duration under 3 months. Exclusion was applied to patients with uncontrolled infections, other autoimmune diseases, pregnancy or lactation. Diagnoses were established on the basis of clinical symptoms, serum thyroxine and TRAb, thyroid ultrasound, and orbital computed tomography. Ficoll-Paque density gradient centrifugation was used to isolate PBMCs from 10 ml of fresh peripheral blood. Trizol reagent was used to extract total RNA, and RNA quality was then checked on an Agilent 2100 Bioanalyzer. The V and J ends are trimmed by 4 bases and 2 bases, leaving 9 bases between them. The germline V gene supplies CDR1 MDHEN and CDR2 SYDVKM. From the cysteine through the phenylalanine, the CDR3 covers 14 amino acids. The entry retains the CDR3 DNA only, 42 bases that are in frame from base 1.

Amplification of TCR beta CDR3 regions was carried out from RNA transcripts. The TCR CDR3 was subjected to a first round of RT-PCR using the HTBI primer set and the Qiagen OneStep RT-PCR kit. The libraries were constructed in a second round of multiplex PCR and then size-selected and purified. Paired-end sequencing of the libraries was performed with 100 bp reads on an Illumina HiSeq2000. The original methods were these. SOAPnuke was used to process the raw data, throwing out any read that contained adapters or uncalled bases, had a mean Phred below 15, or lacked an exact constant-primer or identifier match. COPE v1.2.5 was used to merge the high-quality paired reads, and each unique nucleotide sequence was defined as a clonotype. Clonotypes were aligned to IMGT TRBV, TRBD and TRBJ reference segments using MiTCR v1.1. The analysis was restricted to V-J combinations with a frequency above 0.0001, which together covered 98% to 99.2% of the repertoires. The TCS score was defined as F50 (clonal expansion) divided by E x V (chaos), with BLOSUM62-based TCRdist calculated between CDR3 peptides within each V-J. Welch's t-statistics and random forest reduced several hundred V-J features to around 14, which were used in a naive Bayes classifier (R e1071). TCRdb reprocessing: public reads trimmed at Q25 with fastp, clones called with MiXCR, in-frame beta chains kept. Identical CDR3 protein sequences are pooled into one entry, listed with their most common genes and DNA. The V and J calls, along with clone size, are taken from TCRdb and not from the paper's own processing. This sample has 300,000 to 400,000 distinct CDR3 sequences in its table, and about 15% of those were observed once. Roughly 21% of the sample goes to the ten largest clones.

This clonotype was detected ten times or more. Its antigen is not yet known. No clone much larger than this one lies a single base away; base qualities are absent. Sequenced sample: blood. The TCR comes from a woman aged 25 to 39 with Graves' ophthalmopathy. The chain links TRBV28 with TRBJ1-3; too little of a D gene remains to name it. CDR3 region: CASSSGGTGNTIYF. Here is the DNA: TGTGCCAGCAGTTCCGGAGGGACTGGAAACACCATATATTTT.